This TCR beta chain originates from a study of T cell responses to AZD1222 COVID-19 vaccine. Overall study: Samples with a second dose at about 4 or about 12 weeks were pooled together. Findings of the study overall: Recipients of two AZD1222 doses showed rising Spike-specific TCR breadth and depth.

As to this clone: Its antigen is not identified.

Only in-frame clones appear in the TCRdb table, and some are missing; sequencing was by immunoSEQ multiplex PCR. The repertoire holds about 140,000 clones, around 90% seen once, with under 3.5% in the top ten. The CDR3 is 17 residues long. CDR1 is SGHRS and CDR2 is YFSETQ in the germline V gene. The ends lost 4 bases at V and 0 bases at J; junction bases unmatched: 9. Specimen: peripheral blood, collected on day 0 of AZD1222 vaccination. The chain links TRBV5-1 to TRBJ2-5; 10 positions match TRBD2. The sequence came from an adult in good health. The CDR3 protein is CASSGSLAGAHQETQYF. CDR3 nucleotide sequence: TGCGCCAGCAGCGGAAGTCTAGCGGGAGCCCACCAAGAGACCCAGTACTTC. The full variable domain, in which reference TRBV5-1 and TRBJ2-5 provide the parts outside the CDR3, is KAGVTQTPRYLIKTRGQQVTLSCSPISGHRSVSWYQQTPGQGLQFLFEYFSETQRNKGNFPGRFSGRQFSNSRSEMNVSTLELGDSALYLCASSGSLAGAHQETQYFGPGTRLLVL.